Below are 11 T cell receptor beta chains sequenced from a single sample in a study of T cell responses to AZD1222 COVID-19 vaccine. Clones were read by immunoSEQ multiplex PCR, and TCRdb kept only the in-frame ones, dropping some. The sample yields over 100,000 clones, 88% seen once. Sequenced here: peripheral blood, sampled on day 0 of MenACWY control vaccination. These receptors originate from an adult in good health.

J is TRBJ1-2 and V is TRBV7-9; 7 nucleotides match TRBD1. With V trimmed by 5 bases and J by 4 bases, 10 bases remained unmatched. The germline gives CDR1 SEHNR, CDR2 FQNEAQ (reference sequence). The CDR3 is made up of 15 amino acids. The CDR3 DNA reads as TGTGCCAGCAGCGAACGTCGACAGGGACCCTATGGCTACACCTTC. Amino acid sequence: CASSERRQGPYGYTF.

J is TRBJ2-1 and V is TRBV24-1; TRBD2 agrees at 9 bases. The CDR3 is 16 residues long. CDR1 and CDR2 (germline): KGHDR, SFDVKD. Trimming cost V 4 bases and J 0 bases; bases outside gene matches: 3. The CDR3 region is CATSEYSGSSYNEQFF. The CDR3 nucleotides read TGTGCCACCAGTGAATATAGCGGGAGCTCCTACAATGAGCAGTTCTTC.

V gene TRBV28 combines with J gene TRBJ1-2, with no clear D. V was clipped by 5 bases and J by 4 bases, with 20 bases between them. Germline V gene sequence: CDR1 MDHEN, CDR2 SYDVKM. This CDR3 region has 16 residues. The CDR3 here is CASSPMAQALFYGYTF. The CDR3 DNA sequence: TGTGCCAGCAGTCCTATGGCCCAGGCTCTCTTCTATGGCTACACCTTC.

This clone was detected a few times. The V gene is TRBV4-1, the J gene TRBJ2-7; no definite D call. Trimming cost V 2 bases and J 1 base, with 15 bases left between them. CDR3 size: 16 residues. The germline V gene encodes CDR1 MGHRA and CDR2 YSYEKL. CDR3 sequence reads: CASSQPGRTKSYEQYF. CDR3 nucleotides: TGCGCCAGCAGCCAACCTGGGCGGACGAAGTCCTACGAGCAGTACTTC.

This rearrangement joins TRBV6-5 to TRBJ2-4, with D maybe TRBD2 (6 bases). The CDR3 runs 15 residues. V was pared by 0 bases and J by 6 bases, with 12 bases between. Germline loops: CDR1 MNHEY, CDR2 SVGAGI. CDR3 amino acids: CASSYSEGRGNIQYF. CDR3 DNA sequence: TGTGCCAGCAGTTACTCGGAGGGGCGCGGAAACATTCAGTACTTC.

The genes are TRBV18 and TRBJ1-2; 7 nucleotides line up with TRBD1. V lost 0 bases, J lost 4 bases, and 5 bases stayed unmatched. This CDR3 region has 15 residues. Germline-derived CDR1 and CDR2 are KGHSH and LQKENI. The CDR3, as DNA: TGTGCCAGCTCACCACCGACAGGGCCGGGCTATGGCTACACCTTC. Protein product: CASSPPTGPGYGYTF.

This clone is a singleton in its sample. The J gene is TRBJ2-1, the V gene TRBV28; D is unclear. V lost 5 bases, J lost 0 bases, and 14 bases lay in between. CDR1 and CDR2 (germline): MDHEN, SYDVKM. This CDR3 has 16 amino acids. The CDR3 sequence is CASSRTYMSSYNEQFF. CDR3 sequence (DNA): TGTGCCAGCAGTAGGACGTACATGAGCTCCTACAATGAGCAGTTCTTC.

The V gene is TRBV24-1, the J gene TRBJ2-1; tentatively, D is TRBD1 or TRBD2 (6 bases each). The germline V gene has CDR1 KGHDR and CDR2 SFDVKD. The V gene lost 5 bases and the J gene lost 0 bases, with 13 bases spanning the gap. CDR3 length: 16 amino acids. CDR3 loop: CATSGTRGGSYNEQFF. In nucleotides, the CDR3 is TGTGCCACCAGTGGGACCAGGGGAGGCTCCTACAATGAGCAGTTCTTC.

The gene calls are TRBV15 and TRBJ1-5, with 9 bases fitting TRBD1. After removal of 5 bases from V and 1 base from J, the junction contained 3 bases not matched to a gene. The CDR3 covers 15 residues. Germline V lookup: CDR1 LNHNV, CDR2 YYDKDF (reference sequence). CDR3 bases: TGTGCCACCAGCTTAGACAGGGGGAGCAATCAGCCCCAGCATTTT. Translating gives CATSLDRGSNQPQHF. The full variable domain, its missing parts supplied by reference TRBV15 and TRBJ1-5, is DAMVIQNPRYQVTQFGKPVTLSCSQTLNHNVMYWYQQKSSQAPKLLFHYYDKDFNNEADTPDNFQSRRPNTSFCFLDIRSPGLGDTAMYLCATSLDRGSNQPQHFGDGTRLSIL.

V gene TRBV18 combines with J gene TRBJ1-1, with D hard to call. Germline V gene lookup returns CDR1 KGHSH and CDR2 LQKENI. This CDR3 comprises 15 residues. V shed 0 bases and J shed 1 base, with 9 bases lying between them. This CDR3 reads CASSPPYDSNTEAFF. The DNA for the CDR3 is TGTGCCAGCTCACCACCGTACGATTCGAACACTGAAGCTTTCTTT.

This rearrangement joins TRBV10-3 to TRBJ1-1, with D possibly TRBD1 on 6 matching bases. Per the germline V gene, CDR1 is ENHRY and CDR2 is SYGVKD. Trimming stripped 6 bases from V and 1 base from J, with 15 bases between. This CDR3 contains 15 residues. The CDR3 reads CAISPTGHQNTEAFF. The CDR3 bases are TGTGCCATCAGCCCGACGGGACACCAGAACACTGAAGCTTTCTTT.